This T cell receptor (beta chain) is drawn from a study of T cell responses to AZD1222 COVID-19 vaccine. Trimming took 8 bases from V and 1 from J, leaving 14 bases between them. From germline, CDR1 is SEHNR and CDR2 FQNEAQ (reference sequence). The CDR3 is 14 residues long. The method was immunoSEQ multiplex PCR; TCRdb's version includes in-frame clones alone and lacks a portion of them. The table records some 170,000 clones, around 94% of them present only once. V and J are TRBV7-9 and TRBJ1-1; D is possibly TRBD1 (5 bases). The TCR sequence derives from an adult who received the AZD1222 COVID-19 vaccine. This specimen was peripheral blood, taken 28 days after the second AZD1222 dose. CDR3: CASYRGGGNTEAFF. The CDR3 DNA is TGTGCCAGCTACCGTGGTGGGGGGAACACTGAAGCTTTCTTT.